This section outlines one T cell receptor (beta chain) sequence together with its context. Its specificity is unknown. This entry comes from a study of PD-1 blockade in classical Hodgkin lymphoma. The data were produced by immunoSEQ multiplex PCR, yet TCRdb's version contains in-frame clones alone and is incomplete. The sample has tens of thousands of clones; about nine tenths are singletons. Germline-derived CDR1 and CDR2 are GTSNPN and SVGIG (reference sequence). CDR3 length: 15 residues. Time point defined: cycle 4 day 1 (C4D1), after about 6 weeks of nivolumab. Every one of the patients relapsed after autologous stem cell transplantation (brentuximab vedotin exposure was variable). Broader study findings: Patients starting nivolumab under 1 year after ASCT were excluded. At C4D1, TCR diversity had climbed significantly for CD4+ cells, though not for CD8+ cells. What drove the repertoire differences, possibly disease activity or prior therapy, has not been defined.

This TCR derives from a human donor with classical Hodgkin lymphoma. The specimen was peripheral blood mononuclear cells (PBMCs), collected before the fourth cycle of nivolumab. V is TRBV30 and J is TRBJ1-2; tentatively, D is TRBD1 (5 bases). CDR3 region: CGFEGYGFTNYGYTF. The CDR3 DNA reads TGTGGGTTCGAGGGGTACGGGTTTACTAACTATGGCTACACCTTC.